Listed below are T cell receptor beta chains from one sample, sequenced in a study of cytomegalovirus exposure and HLA in healthy donors. Repertoires were generated with immunoSEQ multiplex PCR, while TCRdb's copy carries only in-frame clones and drops some. The sample's table shows 80,000 to 100,000 clones. The source material was PBMCs. All receptors derive from a woman under 40 in good health and CMV-seronegative. The conserved cysteine and the conserved F or W are not part of the CDR3 here. Fields, in order: V gene, D gene, J gene, CDR3 protein. A D gene is named only where the DNA matches it firmly.

v_gene: TRBV28
d_gene: TRBD2
j_gene: TRBJ2-3
CDR3aa: ASSPRTSGREVTDTQY

v_gene: TRBV2
d_gene: TRBD1
j_gene: TRBJ1-5
CDR3aa: ASRGQVSNQPQH

v_gene: TRBV18
d_gene: NA
j_gene: TRBJ2-3
CDR3aa: ASSQAGTDTQY

v_gene: TRBV5-8
d_gene: NA
j_gene: TRBJ1-5
CDR3aa: ASSLFQVSNQPQH

v_gene: TRBV19
d_gene: NA
j_gene: TRBJ1-2
CDR3aa: ASSTRETGAYGYT

v_gene: TRBV4-2
d_gene: TRBD1
j_gene: TRBJ1-1
CDR3aa: ASSQTPGGQNTEAF

v_gene: TRBV9
d_gene: TRBD1
j_gene: TRBJ1-1
CDR3aa: ASSVGQGTTEAF

v_gene: TRBV6-4
d_gene: NA
j_gene: TRBJ1-5
CDR3aa: ASSDSGNQPQH

v_gene: TRBV6-6
d_gene: NA
j_gene: TRBJ2-5
CDR3aa: ASSGNRVQETQY

v_gene: TRBV12-5
d_gene: TRBD2
j_gene: TRBJ2-3
CDR3aa: ASGLGGGADTQY

v_gene: TRBV10-3
d_gene: TRBD1
j_gene: TRBJ1-6
CDR3aa: AISQEQGRNSPLH

v_gene: TRBV27
d_gene: NA
j_gene: TRBJ1-5
CDR3aa: ASSLHSGGQPQH

v_gene: TRBV7-3
d_gene: TRBD2
j_gene: TRBJ2-2
CDR3aa: ASSLNPHGRGTGELF

v_gene: TRBV7-9
d_gene: TRBD1
j_gene: TRBJ1-2
CDR3aa: ASSSGGTGGDYGYT

v_gene: TRBV5-4
d_gene: TRBD2
j_gene: TRBJ2-3
CDR3aa: ASSKSGRASDTQY

v_gene: TRBV7-9
d_gene: TRBD2
j_gene: NA
CDR3aa: ASSGLAGHEQY

v_gene: TRBV7-3
d_gene: TRBD1
j_gene: TRBJ2-1
CDR3aa: ASSLRDSPYNEQF

v_gene: TRBV4-2
d_gene: TRBD1
j_gene: TRBJ1-4
CDR3aa: ASSLTGTGGEKLF

v_gene: TRBV27
d_gene: NA
j_gene: TRBJ2-7
CDR3aa: ASSFGAGVGEQY

v_gene: TRBV5-4
d_gene: NA
j_gene: TRBJ2-7
CDR3aa: ASSLEAGLAYEQY

v_gene: TRBV29-1
d_gene: TRBD1
j_gene: TRBJ2-7
CDR3aa: SVRTGGYEQY

v_gene: TRBV2
d_gene: NA
j_gene: TRBJ2-1
CDR3aa: ATLGPNEQF

v_gene: TRBV4-1
d_gene: TRBD2
j_gene: TRBJ2-7
CDR3aa: ASSQEKTSGSYEQY

v_gene: TRBV18
d_gene: TRBD1
j_gene: TRBJ1-2
CDR3aa: ASSYDRVGGYT

v_gene: TRBV19
d_gene: TRBD1
j_gene: TRBJ1-5
CDR3aa: ASKGQENQPQH

v_gene: TRBV6-5
d_gene: NA
j_gene: TRBJ2-1
CDR3aa: ASSPLRGTYNEQF

v_gene: TRBV5-1
d_gene: NA
j_gene: TRBJ1-1
CDR3aa: ASSLERGLFTEAF

v_gene: TRBV5-4
d_gene: TRBD2
j_gene: TRBJ2-7
CDR3aa: ASSLGVAGRYEQY

v_gene: TRBV6-6
d_gene: NA
j_gene: TRBJ1-6
CDR3aa: ASKKQDSPLH

v_gene: TRBV4-2
d_gene: NA
j_gene: TRBJ2-1
CDR3aa: ASSQEAGFRYNEQF

v_gene: TRBV7-3
d_gene: TRBD1
j_gene: TRBJ2-2
CDR3aa: ASSLRAPTGVGGELF

v_gene: TRBV30
d_gene: NA
j_gene: TRBJ2-7
CDR3aa: AWTRGTPYEQY

v_gene: TRBV11-3
d_gene: TRBD1
j_gene: TRBJ2-7
CDR3aa: ASSLGQGTFYEQY

v_gene: TRBV7-3
d_gene: NA
j_gene: TRBJ2-7
CDR3aa: ASSLIARGEQY

v_gene: TRBV29-1
d_gene: NA
j_gene: TRBJ2-3
CDR3aa: SVLRSTDTQY

v_gene: TRBV6-1
d_gene: NA
j_gene: TRBJ2-7
CDR3aa: ASSSPPYEQY

v_gene: TRBV27
d_gene: TRBD2
j_gene: TRBJ2-1
CDR3aa: ASSPGTSGRNYEQF

v_gene: TRBV7-3
d_gene: NA
j_gene: TRBJ1-2
CDR3aa: ASSADVGGRGYT

v_gene: TRBV29-1
d_gene: TRBD1
j_gene: TRBJ2-2
CDR3aa: SVGGSRTGSPGELF

v_gene: TRBV7-9
d_gene: NA
j_gene: TRBJ1-6
CDR3aa: ASSLGHNSYNSPLH

v_gene: TRBV6-5
d_gene: NA
j_gene: TRBJ1-1
CDR3aa: ASSPTWVRIEAF

v_gene: TRBV9
d_gene: NA
j_gene: TRBJ2-1
CDR3aa: ASSAWDFNEQF

v_gene: TRBV7-2
d_gene: NA
j_gene: TRBJ2-1
CDR3aa: ASSLKGGKTLYNEQF

v_gene: TRBV2
d_gene: TRBD2
j_gene: TRBJ2-5
CDR3aa: ASSDGLAEETQY

v_gene: TRBV6-1
d_gene: TRBD2
j_gene: TRBJ2-2
CDR3aa: ASSEAGTRPGELF

v_gene: TRBV28
d_gene: NA
j_gene: TRBJ1-6
CDR3aa: ASSFTAYNSPLH

v_gene: TRBV28
d_gene: NA
j_gene: NA
CDR3aa: ASRGLLIRNEQY

v_gene: TRBV29-1
d_gene: TRBD1
j_gene: TRBJ2-7
CDR3aa: SGGQGKEQY

v_gene: TRBV18
d_gene: TRBD1
j_gene: TRBJ1-1
CDR3aa: ASSPTTGGSTEAF

v_gene: TRBV6-4
d_gene: NA
j_gene: TRBJ2-6
CDR3aa: ASSDSSSGANVLT

v_gene: TRBV27
d_gene: TRBD1
j_gene: TRBJ2-1
CDR3aa: ASSPSGGTGMGEQF

v_gene: TRBV5-6
d_gene: NA
j_gene: TRBJ1-3
CDR3aa: ASSRRGPGNTIY

v_gene: TRBV19
d_gene: NA
j_gene: TRBJ2-3
CDR3aa: ASSMVGSTDTQY

v_gene: TRBV30
d_gene: NA
j_gene: TRBJ1-3
CDR3aa: AWSVGAVGNTIY

v_gene: TRBV5-4
d_gene: NA
j_gene: TRBJ1-2
CDR3aa: ASSLTSGGYT

v_gene: TRBV16
d_gene: NA
j_gene: TRBJ1-2
CDR3aa: ASSKVGPDPANYGYT

v_gene: TRBV7-3
d_gene: TRBD1
j_gene: TRBJ2-7
CDR3aa: ASSLTGQGYEQY

v_gene: TRBV7-3
d_gene: TRBD2
j_gene: TRBJ2-5
CDR3aa: ASSLTGSGTAETQY

v_gene: TRBV7-9
d_gene: TRBD2
j_gene: TRBJ2-3
CDR3aa: AILGLVFPTDTQY